These 21 T cell receptor beta chains were sequenced from one sample in a study of CD8 T cells in ankylosing spondylitis (dated by TCRdb to the late 2010s). Library prep was done by 5' RACE. Reads for this sample came from an Illumina HiSeq 2500. TCRdb reprocessing: public reads trimmed at Q25 with fastp, clones called with MiXCR, in-frame beta chains kept. Entries that share a CDR3 protein sequence are merged under the most common genes and DNA. The sample table records under 250,000 distinct CDR3 sequences; around 10% of these occur just once. Together, the top ten hold under 7% of the sample. Sequenced material: blood, either unsorted or a sorted T cell fraction (not recorded which). The receptors originated from a male donor with ankylosing spondylitis or in good health (not recorded which).

This chain links TRBV20-1 with TRBJ2-1, with 10 nucleotides matching TRBD2. V trimming: 3 bases; J trimming: 1 base; junction bases outside the gene matches: 6. CDR1 and CDR2 from the germline V gene are DFQATT and SNEGSKA (reference sequence). The CDR3 length is 16 residues. The CDR3 sequence: CSASRLAGLSYNEQFF. CDR3 sequence (DNA): TGCAGTGCTAGTCGACTAGCGGGTTTGTCCTACAATGAGCAGTTCTTC.

In this sample, this clonotype turned up many times. At one boundary the junction diverges from the germline segment, which might be a read error. This chain uses TRBV20-1 with TRBJ2-5; D possibly corresponds to TRBD2 (5 bases). The germline CDR1 and CDR2 sequences are DFQATT and SNEGSKA (reference sequence). The CDR3 is 14 residues long. This CDR3 is CSARGSLIGETQYF. CDR3 nucleotides: TGCAGTGCAAGAGGGTCTCTGATAGGGGAGACCCAGTACTTC.

There are many counts of this clonotype. The chain is built from TRBV5-1 and TRBJ1-1; D is undetermined. CDR1 and CDR2 from the germline V gene are SGHRS and YFSETQ. The CDR3 consists of 14 residues. V lost 0 bases, J lost 9 bases, and 15 bases lay in between. This CDR3 reads CASSLGQPDGQAFF. Written as DNA, the CDR3 is TGCGCCAGCAGCTTGGGCCAGCCGGACGGACAAGCTTTCTTT.

This clonotype was seen ten or more times. The genes are TRBV5-1 and TRBJ2-1; 12 bases align to TRBD2. This CDR3 contains 16 residues. Germline V gene data show CDR1 as SGHRS and CDR2 as YFSETQ. V was clipped by 3 bases and J by 4 bases; unmatched bases: 5. The CDR3: CASSYWTSGIYNEQFF. The CDR3, as DNA: TGCGCCAGCAGCTACTGGACTAGCGGGATTTACAATGAGCAGTTCTTC.

The table lists this clonotype with many counts. The J gene is TRBJ1-1, the V gene TRBV19; D perhaps matches TRBD1 (6 bases). CDR1 LNHDA and CDR2 SQIVND come from the germline V gene (reference sequence). The V and J ends lost 5 bases and 5 bases respectively, with 18 bases between them. The CDR3 sequence is 15 residues long. Here the CDR3 DNA reads TGTGCCAGTAGTTACGCGGGGGGGCCTGGAACTGAAGCTTTCTTT. Its translation is CASSYAGGPGTEAFF.

For this clonotype: This may be a read error, as it is one base from a much larger clone. The chain employs TRBV3-1 and TRBJ1-1, with no clear D. CDR1 and CDR2 from the germline V gene are LGHDT and YNNKEL (reference sequence). The CDR3 consists of 11 residues. CDR3: CVSSQGPEAFF. The DNA of the CDR3 is TGTGTCAGCAGCCAAGGCCCCGAAGCTTTCTTT.

This clonotype was detected many times. A read error may explain this, as a much larger clone is one base away. This sequence joins TRBV20-1 and TRBJ2-7; TRBD2 agrees at 9 bases. Germline CDR1 is DFQATT and CDR2 is SNEGSKA (reference sequence). The CDR3 sequence is 17 residues long. CDR3 loop: CCARAKIAGAFSYEQYF. Here the CDR3 DNA reads TGCTGTGCTAGAGCTAAGATAGCGGGGGCCTTCTCCTACGAGCAGTACTTC.

This clonotype was detected ten times or more. This chain joins TRBV5-1 and TRBJ2-1; D is unclear. Between the trimmed V and J ends, which lost 0 bases and 7 bases, there was a span of 20 bases. This CDR3 is 17 amino acids long. Per germline, CDR1 SGHRS and CDR2 YFSETQ. In nucleotides, the CDR3 is TGCGCCAGCAGCTTGGATGTAACCCCCTTGTCTTGGAATGAGCAGTTCTTC. Its translation: CASSLDVTPLSWNEQFF.

The V gene is TRBV11-2, the J gene TRBJ2-4; tentatively, D is TRBD2 (5 bases). The germline CDR1 and CDR2 sequences are SGHAT and FQNNGV. V lost 5 bases to trimming and J lost 3 bases, with 20 bases between them. The length of the CDR3 is 17 residues. The CDR3 DNA reads as TGTGCCAGCAGCCCGCGGGCCCGAGGAAATGTCAAAAACATTCAGTACTTC. It codes for CASSPRARGNVKNIQYF.

This clonotype was counted only a few times. The chain has TRBV27 and TRBJ1-2, with 10 bases aligning to TRBD1. Germline CDR1 MNHEY, CDR2 SMNVEV (reference sequence). The CDR3 sequence is 14 residues long. J was trimmed by 2 bases and V by 4 bases; bases with no gene match: 1. CDR3 residues: CASSWGQGNYGYTF. The DNA of the CDR3 is TGTGCCAGCAGTTGGGGACAGGGGAACTATGGCTACACCTTC.

This clonotype was seen ten or more times. The V and J genes are TRBV5-1 and TRBJ2-3, with 10 positions matching TRBD1. Germline V gives CDR1 SGHRS, CDR2 YFSETQ. J gave up 1 base and V 4 bases, and 3 bases lay outside the gene matches. The CDR3 has 15 residues. The CDR3 reads CASSPGTGGTDTQYF. The CDR3 DNA reads as TGCGCCAGCAGCCCGGGGACAGGGGGCACAGATACGCAGTATTTT.

This clonotype was detected only once. A read error may explain this, as a much larger clone is one base away. The V call is TRBV20-1, the J call TRBJ1-2; tentative D call: TRBD1 (6 bases). The CDR3 totals 12 residues. CDR1 is DFQATT and CDR2 is SNEGSKA in the germline V gene (reference sequence). V lost 8 bases to trimming and J lost 9 bases, with 19 bases between them. The CDR3 reads CSTRFGGQSYTF. Here the CDR3 DNA reads TGCAGTACCCGATTCGGGGGGCAAAGCTACACCTTC.

The sample holds a few counts of this clonotype. The chain uses TRBV10-3 and TRBJ1-2, with a tentative D call TRBD1 (5 bases). Trimming removed 3 bases at V and 3 bases at J, with 11 bases between. Germline V gives CDR1 ENHRY, CDR2 SYGVKD. The CDR3 has 14 residues. The CDR3 spells CAISDGTQDYGYTF. DNA of the CDR3: TGTGCCATCAGTGACGGGACCCAAGACTATGGCTACACCTTC.

This clonotype was counted at least ten times. This chain uses TRBV3-1 with TRBJ1-6; D gene uncertain. The germline gives CDR1 LGHDT, CDR2 YNNKEL (reference sequence). Trimming pared 0 bases from V and 6 bases from J, leaving 15 bases between. CDR3 length equals 17 residues. The DNA of the CDR3 is TGTGCCAGCAGCCAAGATCGCCCACAGCCGATTAATTCACCCCTCCACTTT. This gives the protein CASSQDRPQPINSPLHF. Looking up the rest from reference TRBV3-1 and TRBJ1-6 gives the full variable domain: DTAVSQTPKYLVTQMGNDKSIKCEQNLGHDTMYWYKQDSKKFLKIMFSYNNKELIINETVPNRFSPKSPDKAHLNLHINSLELGDSAVYFCASSQDRPQPINSPLHFGNGTRLTVT.

This clonotype has ten or more counts. CDR3 region: CASSLVHGELFF. Written as DNA, the CDR3 is TGCGCCAGCAGCTTGGTCCACGGGGAGCTGTTTTTT. The rearrangement joins TRBV5-1 to TRBJ2-2; D uncertain. CDR1 SGHRS and CDR2 YFSETQ come from the germline V gene. V lost 0 bases, J lost 7 bases, and 4 bases lay in between. The CDR3 consists of 12 residues.

This clonotype was seen ten or more times. The V and J genes are TRBV27 and TRBJ1-5; D is perhaps TRBD1 (5 bases). V was pared by 6 bases and J by 1 base, with 16 bases between. CDR1 and CDR2 from the germline V gene are MNHEY and SMNVEV (reference sequence). There are 16 residues in the CDR3. The CDR3 region is CASRRYRSGSNQPQHF. CDR3 in DNA: TGTGCCAGCAGACGCTACAGGTCAGGGAGCAATCAGCCCCAGCATTTT.

This clonotype appeared many times. This sequence joins TRBV5-1 and TRBJ2-1; 9 nucleotides match TRBD2. The CDR3 is 17 amino acids. V was clipped by 4 bases and J by 1 base; unmatched bases: 9. Looked up from germline, CDR1 is SGHRS and CDR2 is YFSETQ. The CDR3 sequence is CASSKGLAAGSYNEQFF. In DNA, the CDR3 is TGCGCCAGCAGCAAGGGACTAGCAGCGGGATCCTACAATGAGCAGTTCTTC.

The V gene is TRBV13, the J gene TRBJ2-3, with a tentative D call TRBD2 (6 bases). V lost 5 bases to trimming and J lost 0 bases, with 12 bases between them. CDR3 size: 15 residues. The germline V gene has CDR1 PRHDT and CDR2 FYEKMQ (reference sequence). The CDR3 reads CASSRGGSSTDTQYF. The CDR3 nucleotides are TGTGCCAGCAGCCGTGGGGGGTCTAGCACAGATACGCAGTATTTT.

This clonotype was detected many times. The chain is built from TRBV5-1 and TRBJ2-7; 12 nucleotides agree with TRBD1. V dropped 1 base and J dropped 7; count of bases not matched to a gene: 12. This CDR3 has 17 amino acids. CDR1 and CDR2 (germline): SGHRS, YFSETQ. CDR3 nucleotides: TGCGCCAGCAGCTTGTCCTGGGACAGGGGGCAATTTGGGGAGCAGTACTTC. It is translated as CASSLSWDRGQFGEQYF.

The V and J genes are TRBV25-1 and TRBJ2-5; 10 nucleotides line up with TRBD2. Trimming took 6 bases from V and 4 from J; bases not matched to a gene: 23. Germline V gene sequence: CDR1 MGHDK, CDR2 SYGVNS. The CDR3 contains 20 residues. The CDR3 DNA follows: TGTGCCAGCAGCCTCGCAATGGCTAGCGGGAGTGCAGCTGATTTAGAGACCCAGTACTTC. Its translation: CASSLAMASGSAADLETQYF.

This clonotype was detected many times. This chain links TRBV20-1 with TRBJ2-3, with D perhaps being TRBD1 or TRBD2 (5 bases each). The V and J ends lost 8 bases and 6 bases respectively, with 15 bases between them. The CDR3 is 12 residues long. Germline CDR1 is DFQATT and CDR2 is SNEGSKA (reference sequence). The CDR3 sequence: CSPGTPPDTQYF. CDR3 DNA sequence: TGCAGTCCAGGGACCCCACCGGATACGCAGTATTTT.